This record looks at one T cell receptor (beta chain) sequence and its context. What it binds is not known. Germline V gene lookup returns CDR1 ENHRY and CDR2 SYGVKD. The V and J ends lost 4 bases and 4 bases, in that order; junction bases with no gene match: 17. The CDR3 spans 19 residues. This sample is part of a study of cytotoxic CD8 clonotypes in ibrutinib-treated CLL. The wider study: Approximately 25 partial and 2 complete responses; at median roughly 70 months, roughly 14 remitted, around 12 progressed. After treatment lasting a median roughly 13 months, range 6 to 36, response samples were collected.

Study-wide points: Public clonotypes were seen rarely and were contracted or stable on treatment.

Profiling relied on immunoSEQ multiplex PCR, and the TCRdb table lists in-frame clones only, not all of them. The sample has 200,000 to 250,000 clones; roughly 73% are singletons. The chain carries TRBV10-3 and TRBJ1-3; 9 nucleotides line up with TRBD1. This clonotype originated in a human donor with chronic lymphocytic leukemia. The sample here was PBMCs, taken after 12 months of ibrutinib treatment. The CDR3 sequence: CAISGGGTGRSERGNTIYF. The CDR3 DNA sequence: TGTGCCATCAGTGGAGGCGGGACAGGGCGCTCTGAACGGGGAAACACCATATATTTT.